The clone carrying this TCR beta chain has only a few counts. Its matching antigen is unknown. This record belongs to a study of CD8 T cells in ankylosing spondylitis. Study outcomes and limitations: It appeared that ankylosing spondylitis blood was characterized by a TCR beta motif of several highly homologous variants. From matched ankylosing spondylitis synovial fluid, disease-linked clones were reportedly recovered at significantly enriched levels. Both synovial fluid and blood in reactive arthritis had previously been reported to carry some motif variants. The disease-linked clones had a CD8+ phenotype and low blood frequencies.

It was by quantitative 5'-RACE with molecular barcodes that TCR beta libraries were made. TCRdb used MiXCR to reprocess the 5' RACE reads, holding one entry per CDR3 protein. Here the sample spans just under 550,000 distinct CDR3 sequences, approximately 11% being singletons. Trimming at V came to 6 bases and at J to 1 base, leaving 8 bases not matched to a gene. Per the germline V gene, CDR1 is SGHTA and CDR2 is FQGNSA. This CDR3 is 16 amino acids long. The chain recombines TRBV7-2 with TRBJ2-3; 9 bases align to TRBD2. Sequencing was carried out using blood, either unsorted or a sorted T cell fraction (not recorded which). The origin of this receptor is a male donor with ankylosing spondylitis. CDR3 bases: TGTGCCAGCAGTTCAAGTAGCGGGAGTGGCACAGATACGCAGTATTTT. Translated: CASSSSSGSGTDTQYF.